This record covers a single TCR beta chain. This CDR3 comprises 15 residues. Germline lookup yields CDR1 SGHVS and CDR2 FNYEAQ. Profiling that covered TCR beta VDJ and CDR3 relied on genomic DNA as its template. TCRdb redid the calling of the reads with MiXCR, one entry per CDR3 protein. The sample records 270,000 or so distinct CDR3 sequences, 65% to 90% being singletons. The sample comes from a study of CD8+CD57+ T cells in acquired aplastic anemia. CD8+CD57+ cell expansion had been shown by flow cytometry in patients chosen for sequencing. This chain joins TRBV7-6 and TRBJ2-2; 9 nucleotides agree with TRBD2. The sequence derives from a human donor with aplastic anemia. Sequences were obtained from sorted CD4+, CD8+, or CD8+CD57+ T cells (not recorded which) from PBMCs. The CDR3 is CAAALTGETSGLRFF. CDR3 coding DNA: TGTGCAGCAGCCCTCACCGGGGAGACTAGCGGTCTCAGGTTTTTT. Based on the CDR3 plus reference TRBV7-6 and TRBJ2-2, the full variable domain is GAGVSQSPRYKVTKRGQDVALRCDPISGHVSLYWYRQALGQGPEFLTYFNYEAQQDKSGLPNDRFSAERPEGSISTLTIQRTEQRDSAMYRCAAALTGETSGLRFFGEGSRLTVL.